The source of this T cell receptor (beta chain) is a study of control samples from healthy donors and cancer patients. This CDR3 spans 12 amino acids. The germline V gene encodes CDR1 SGHDT and CDR2 YYEEEE. The V end was cut by 1 base, the J end by 1 base, with 3 bases between. Repertoires were generated with immunoSEQ multiplex PCR, while TCRdb's copy carries only in-frame clones and drops some. Among about 410,000 clones listed, roughly 90% were seen once. The chain recombines TRBV5-6 with TRBJ2-7; the D is unclear. This clonotype was sampled from a man aged 35 to 55 with head and neck cancer. What was sequenced was PBMCs. In nucleotides, the CDR3 is TGTGCCAGCAGCTTGCTATCCTACGAGCAGTACTTC. This codes for CASSLLSYEQYF.